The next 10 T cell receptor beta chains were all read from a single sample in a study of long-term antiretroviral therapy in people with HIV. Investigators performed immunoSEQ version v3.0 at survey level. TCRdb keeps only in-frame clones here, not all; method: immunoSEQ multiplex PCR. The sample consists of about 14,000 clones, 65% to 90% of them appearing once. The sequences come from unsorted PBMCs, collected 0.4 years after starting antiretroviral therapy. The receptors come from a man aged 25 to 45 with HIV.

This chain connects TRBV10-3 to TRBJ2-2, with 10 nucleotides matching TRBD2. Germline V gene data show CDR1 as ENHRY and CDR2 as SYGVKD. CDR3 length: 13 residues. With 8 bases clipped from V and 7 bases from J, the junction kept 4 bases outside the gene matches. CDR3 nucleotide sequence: TGTGCCATCTTAAGCGGGAGGGACGGGGAGCTGTTTTTT. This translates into CAILSGRDGELFF.

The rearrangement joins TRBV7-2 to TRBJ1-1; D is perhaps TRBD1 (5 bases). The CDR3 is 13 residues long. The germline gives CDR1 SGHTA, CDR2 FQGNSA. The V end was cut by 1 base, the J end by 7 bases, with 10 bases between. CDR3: CASSLEGVGEAFF. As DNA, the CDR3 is TGTGCCAGCAGCTTAGAAGGGGTCGGTGAAGCTTTCTTT.

The CDR3 nucleotides read TGCGCCAGCAGCTTGACTAGCGGGGAGACCCAGTACTTC. It specifies CASSLTSGETQYF. The chain has TRBV5-1 and TRBJ2-5, with 9 bases lining up with TRBD2. The germline V gene encodes CDR1 SGHRS and CDR2 YFSETQ. The CDR3 is 13 residues long. The J segment lost 5 bases and the V segment lost 1 base, leaving 0 bases of the junction unmatched.

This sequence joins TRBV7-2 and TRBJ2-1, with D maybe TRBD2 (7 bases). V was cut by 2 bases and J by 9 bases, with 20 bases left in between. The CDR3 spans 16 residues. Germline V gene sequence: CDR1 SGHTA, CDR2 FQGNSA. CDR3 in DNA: TGTGCCAGCAGCTTACGGGGGGCGGGTGGCCACATTGAGCAGTTCTTC. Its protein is CASSLRGAGGHIEQFF. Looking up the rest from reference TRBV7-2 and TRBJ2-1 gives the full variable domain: GAGVSQSPSNKVTEKGKDVELRCDPISGHTALYWYRQSLGQGLEFLIYFQGNSAPDKSGLPSDRFSAERTGGSVSTLTIQRTQQEDSAVYLCASSLRGAGGHIEQFFGPGTRLTVL.

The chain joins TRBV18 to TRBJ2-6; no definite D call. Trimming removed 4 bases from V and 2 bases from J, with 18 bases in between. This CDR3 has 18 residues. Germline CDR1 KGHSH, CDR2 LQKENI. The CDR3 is CASSLQDSRRAGANVLTF. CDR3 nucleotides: TGTGCCAGCTCACTTCAAGACTCCCGTCGAGCTGGGGCCAACGTCCTGACTTTC.

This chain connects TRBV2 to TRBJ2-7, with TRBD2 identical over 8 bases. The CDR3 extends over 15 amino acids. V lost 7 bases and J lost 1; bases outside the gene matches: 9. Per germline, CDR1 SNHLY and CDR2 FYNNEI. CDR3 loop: CASTGTSGRSYEQYF. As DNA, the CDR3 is TGTGCCAGCACCGGAACCAGCGGGAGATCCTACGAGCAGTACTTC. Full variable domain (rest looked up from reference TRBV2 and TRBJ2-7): EPEVTQTPSHQVTQMGQEVILRCVPISNHLYFYWYRQILGQKVEFLVSFYNNEISEKSEIFDDQFSVERPDGSNFTLKIRSTKLEDSAMYFCASTGTSGRSYEQYFGPGTRLTVT.

The CDR3 DNA is TGCGCCAGCAGCCAGGTCGGGACAGGGACCTCACCTGATGAAAAACTGTTTTTT. Translation: CASSQVGTGTSPDEKLFF. The genes are TRBV4-1 and TRBJ1-4; 9 positions agree with TRBD1. J lost 6 bases, V lost 3 bases, and 14 bases had no gene match. Germline V gene data show CDR1 as MGHRA and CDR2 as YSYEKL. The CDR3 is made up of 18 amino acids.

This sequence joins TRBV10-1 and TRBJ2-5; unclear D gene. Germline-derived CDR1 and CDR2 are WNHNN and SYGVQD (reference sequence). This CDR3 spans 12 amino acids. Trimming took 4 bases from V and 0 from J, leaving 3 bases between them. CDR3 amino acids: CASSGDQETQYF. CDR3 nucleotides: TGCGCCAGCAGTGGGGACCAAGAGACCCAGTACTTC.

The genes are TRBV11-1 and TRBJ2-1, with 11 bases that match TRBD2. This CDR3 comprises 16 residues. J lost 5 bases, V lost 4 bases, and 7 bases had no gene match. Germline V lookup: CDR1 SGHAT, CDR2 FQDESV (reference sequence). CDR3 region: CASSSPTSGIHNEQFF. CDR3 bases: TGTGCCAGCAGCTCCCCGACTAGCGGGATTCACAATGAGCAGTTCTTC.

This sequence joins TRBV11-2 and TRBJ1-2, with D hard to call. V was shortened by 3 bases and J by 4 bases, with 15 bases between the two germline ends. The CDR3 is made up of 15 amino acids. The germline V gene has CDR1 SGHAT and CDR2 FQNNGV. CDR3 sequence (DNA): TGTGCCAGCAGCTTTGAGCCTACAGAGACCTATGGCTACACCTTC. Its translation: CASSFEPTETYGYTF.